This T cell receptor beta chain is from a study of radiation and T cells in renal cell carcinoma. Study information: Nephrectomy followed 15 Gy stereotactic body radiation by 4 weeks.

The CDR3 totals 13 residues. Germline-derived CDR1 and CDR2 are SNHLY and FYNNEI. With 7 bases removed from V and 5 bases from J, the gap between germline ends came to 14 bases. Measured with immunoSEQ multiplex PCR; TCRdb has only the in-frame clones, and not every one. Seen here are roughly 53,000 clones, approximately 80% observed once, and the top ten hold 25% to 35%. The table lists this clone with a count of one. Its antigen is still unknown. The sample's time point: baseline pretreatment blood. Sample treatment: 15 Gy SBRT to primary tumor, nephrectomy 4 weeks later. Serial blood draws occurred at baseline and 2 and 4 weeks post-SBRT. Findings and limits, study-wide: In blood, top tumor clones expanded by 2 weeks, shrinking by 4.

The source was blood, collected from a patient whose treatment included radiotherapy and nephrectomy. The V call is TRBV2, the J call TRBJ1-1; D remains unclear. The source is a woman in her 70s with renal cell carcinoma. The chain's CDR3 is CASTIGWRTEAFF. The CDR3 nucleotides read TGTGCCAGCACTATAGGGTGGAGAACTGAAGCTTTCTTT.